The 27 T cell receptor beta chains presented below share a single source sample, sequenced in a study of cytomegalovirus exposure and HLA in healthy donors. The table came from immunoSEQ multiplex PCR; TCRdb's copy has only in-frame clones and leaves some out. The data contain about 130,000 clones, roughly 86% of them singletons. Sequenced material: PBMCs. The source of these receptors is a man in his thirties or forties in good health and CMV-seronegative.

The chain joins TRBV9 to TRBJ1-1; D call uncertain. The CDR3 covers 14 residues. The V gene lost 3 bases and the J gene lost 3 bases, with 12 bases spanning the gap. Germline V gene lookup returns CDR1 SGDLS and CDR2 YYNGEE. The CDR3 bases are TGTGCCAGCAGCGAAAGCTTTCAGGACACTGAAGCTTTCTTT. As protein: CASSESFQDTEAFF.

The V call is TRBV7-2, the J call TRBJ1-5; tentative D call: TRBD1 (5 bases). Per germline, CDR1 SGHTA and CDR2 FQGNSA. V was cut by 5 bases and J by 2 bases, with 13 bases left in between. This CDR3 has 15 residues. The CDR3 DNA reads TGTGCCAGCAGCCCAGGGAATCCTGGCAATCAGCCCCAGCATTTT. Protein sequence: CASSPGNPGNQPQHF.

The chain uses TRBV5-1 and TRBJ2-4; D unclear. V dropped 5 bases and J dropped 2 bases, with 11 bases sitting between them. Germline V gene lookup returns CDR1 SGHRS and CDR2 YFSETQ. This CDR3 region has 14 residues. In DNA form, the CDR3 reads TGCGCCAGCAGTGAATTACAGACCAAAAACATTCAGTACTTC. Translated, it gives CASSELQTKNIQYF.

The rearrangement joins TRBV18 to TRBJ1-2; 9 nucleotides match TRBD1. Per the germline V gene, CDR1 is KGHSH and CDR2 is LQKENI. Trimming removed 2 bases from V and 3 bases from J; junction bases left unmatched: 4. CDR3 size: 15 residues. In DNA form, the CDR3 reads TGTGCCAGCTCACCAGGGACAGGGTATGACTATGGCTACACCTTC. Translation: CASSPGTGYDYGYTF.

The chain employs TRBV5-1 and TRBJ1-3, with 7 positions matching TRBD1. The length of the CDR3 is 14 residues. V lost 6 bases to trimming and J lost 4 bases; unmatched junction nucleotides: 7. CDR1 and CDR2 (germline): SGHRS, YFSETQ. The CDR3 here is CASTLGGQGNTIYF. In DNA form, the CDR3 reads TGCGCCAGCACACTCGGGGGACAGGGAAACACCATATATTTT. The full variable domain, rest sourced from reference TRBV5-1 and TRBJ1-3, is KAGVTQTPRYLIKTRGQQVTLSCSPISGHRSVSWYQQTPGQGLQFLFEYFSETQRNKGNFPGRFSGRQFSNSRSEMNVSTLELGDSALYLCASTLGGQGNTIYFGEGSWLTVV.

The chain carries TRBV18 and TRBJ2-2; D perhaps matches TRBD2 (6 bases). This CDR3 has 15 residues. CDR1 is KGHSH, CDR2 LQKENI, per germline. V was clipped by 4 bases and J by 2 bases, with 11 bases between them. This CDR3 is CASSLRGFNTGELFF. CDR3 nucleotide sequence: TGTGCCAGCTCACTCCGGGGGTTTAACACCGGGGAGCTGTTTTTT.

This sequence joins TRBV28 and TRBJ2-1; 8 bases agree with TRBD2. The ends lost 6 bases at V and 6 bases at J; junction bases unmatched: 10. Per germline, CDR1 MDHEN and CDR2 SYDVKM. The CDR3 has 15 amino acids. CDR3 nucleotides: TGTGCCAGCAGCTCCCCGGGGGGGCCCCTCAATGAGCAGTTCTTC. Amino acids: CASSSPGGPLNEQFF.

A single count supports this clone. The rearrangement links TRBV5-1 to TRBJ1-2, with 7 bases matching TRBD1. The CDR3 runs 14 residues. Per the germline V gene, CDR1 is SGHRS and CDR2 is YFSETQ. Unmatched junction bases numbered 4, after V lost 0 bases and J lost 5 bases. The CDR3 reads CASSLGGDSYGYTF. The DNA of the CDR3 is TGCGCCAGCAGCTTGGGAGGGGACAGTTATGGCTACACCTTC. Together with reference TRBV5-1 and TRBJ1-2, the CDR3 gives the full variable domain: KAGVTQTPRYLIKTRGQQVTLSCSPISGHRSVSWYQQTPGQGLQFLFEYFSETQRNKGNFPGRFSGRQFSNSRSEMNVSTLELGDSALYLCASSLGGDSYGYTFGSGTRLTVV.

The chain combines TRBV5-1 with TRBJ2-7; 8 bases map to TRBD1. CDR3 length: 16 residues. V shed 0 bases and J 5 bases; nucleotides not matched to a gene: 10. Germline V gives CDR1 SGHRS, CDR2 YFSETQ. DNA of the CDR3: TGCGCCAGCAGCTTGGGCATATGGACAGGGAACGACGAGCAGTACTTC. Its protein is CASSLGIWTGNDEQYF.

J is TRBJ2-6 and V is TRBV18; the match to TRBD1 covers 9 bases. With 3 bases clipped from V and 0 bases from J, the junction kept 6 bases outside the gene matches. This CDR3 region has 18 residues. The V gene's germline CDR1 is KGHSH and CDR2 LQKENI. CDR3 nucleotides: TGTGCCAGCTCACCTCGGACAGGGGCTCTCTCTGGGGCCAACGTCCTGACTTTC. The encoded protein is CASSPRTGALSGANVLTF.

This clone appeared a few times. The chain has TRBV10-3 and TRBJ1-2, with D possibly matching TRBD1 (5 bases). This CDR3 spans 13 amino acids. Trimming removed 6 bases at V and 4 bases at J, with 12 bases between. From germline, CDR1 is ENHRY and CDR2 SYGVKD. CDR3 amino acids: CAIRGGQGYGYTF. The CDR3 region has the DNA TGTGCCATCAGGGGAGGACAAGGCTATGGCTACACCTTC.

This clone was seen a single time. The chain joins TRBV4-1 to TRBJ2-2; D may be TRBD2 (5 bases). The V end lost 2 bases, the J end lost 7 bases, and 11 bases lay between the germline ends. This CDR3 is built from 14 residues. Germline CDR1 MGHRA, CDR2 YSYEKL. CDR3 residues: CASSQRGLYGELFF. The CDR3 DNA follows: TGCGCCAGCAGCCAACGCGGGTTATACGGGGAGCTGTTTTTT.

The chain couples TRBV6-5 to TRBJ2-7; 7 nucleotides line up with TRBD2. CDR1 is MNHEY, CDR2 SVGAGI, per germline. The ends lost 2 bases at V and 1 base at J; junction bases unmatched: 8. CDR3 size: 16 residues. The CDR3 loop reads CASSYGGRGPSYEQYF. CDR3 sequence (DNA): TGTGCCAGCAGTTACGGTGGGAGGGGTCCTTCCTACGAGCAGTACTTC.

This clone has a handful of counts. The V call is TRBV28, the J call TRBJ1-4; TRBD1 matches 7 bases. The germline V gene has CDR1 MDHEN and CDR2 SYDVKM. There are 16 residues in the CDR3. The ends lost 4 bases at V and 8 bases at J; junction bases unmatched: 13. CDR3 protein: CASSSPILTGSEKLFF. CDR3 nucleotides: TGTGCCAGCAGTTCCCCAATCCTGACAGGGAGCGAAAAACTGTTTTTT.

The CDR3 region is CASSQEQGNQPQHF. CDR3 in DNA: TGCGCCAGCAGCCAAGAACAGGGAAATCAGCCCCAGCATTTT. The chain carries TRBV4-3 and TRBJ1-5, with D possibly TRBD1 on 6 matching bases. The V gene's germline CDR1 is LGHNA and CDR2 YSLEER. The CDR3 runs to 14 residues. Between the trimmed V and J ends, which lost 0 bases and 4 bases, there was a span of 7 bases.

J is TRBJ2-2 and V is TRBV7-2, with TRBD2 matching 8 bases. The length of the CDR3 is 16 residues. Germline CDR1 reads SGHTA; CDR2 reads FQGNSA. J gave up 5 bases and V 5 bases, and 10 bases lay outside the gene matches. The CDR3 DNA reads TGTGCCAGCAGCCCCACCGGGACTAGAAGAACCGGGGAGCTGTTTTTT. Its translation: CASSPTGTRRTGELFF.

This sequence joins TRBV28 and TRBJ1-3; D not certain. The CDR3 has 12 amino acids. CDR1 and CDR2 (germline): MDHEN, SYDVKM. The V end lost 5 bases, the J end lost 4 bases, and 6 bases lay between the germline ends. The CDR3 sequence: CASSQRGNTIYF. CDR3 DNA sequence: TGTGCCAGCAGTCAGAGGGGAAACACCATATATTTT.

V and J are TRBV6-1 and TRBJ2-5; possibly TRBD2 for D (7 bases). Trimming took 8 bases from V and 4 from J, leaving 14 bases between them. From germline, CDR1 is MNHNS and CDR2 SASEGT. The CDR3 runs to 13 residues. For the CDR3, the DNA is TGTGCCAGCCTAAGGGGGGGCGGAGAGACCCAGTACTTC. Its protein is CASLRGGGETQYF.

This chain joins TRBV5-6 and TRBJ2-4; tentative D call: TRBD2 (5 bases). From germline, CDR1 is SGHDT and CDR2 YYEEEE. V was shortened by 0 bases and J by 0 bases, with 7 bases between the two germline ends. This CDR3 has 15 amino acids. The CDR3 here is CASSLAGLAKNIQYF. The CDR3 DNA is TGTGCCAGCAGCTTGGCAGGACTAGCCAAAAACATTCAGTACTTC. The entire variable domain, with the rest obtained from reference TRBV5-6 and TRBJ2-4, is as follows: DAGVTQSPTHLIKTRGQQVTLRCSPKSGHDTVSWYQQALGQGPQFIFQYYEEEERQRGNFPDRFSGHQFPNYSSELNVNALLLGDSALYLCASSLAGLAKNIQYFGAGTRLSVL.

The rearrangement links TRBV18 to TRBJ1-6; weak D call: TRBD1 (6 bases). CDR1 is KGHSH, CDR2 LQKENI, per germline. This CDR3 spans 16 amino acids. Between the trimmed V and J ends, which lost 2 bases and 8 bases, there was a span of 16 bases. The CDR3 nucleotides read TGTGCCAGCTCACCAAGCCCCTCGACAGGAGATTCACCCCTCCACTTT. Its protein is CASSPSPSTGDSPLHF.

J is TRBJ1-1 and V is TRBV20-1; no reliable D call. The germline gives CDR1 DFQATT, CDR2 SNEGSKA (reference sequence). The CDR3 has 11 amino acids. Trimming took off 7 bases at V and 1 base at J, with 7 bases between the two ends. The CDR3 bases are TGCAGTGTCTACAGGAACACTGAAGCTTTCTTT. Protein sequence: CSVYRNTEAFF.

The chain's CDR3 is CASSYSQQGGSDEQYF. The CDR3 bases are TGTGCCAGCAGTTACTCTCAACAGGGGGGCTCGGACGAGCAGTACTTC. The rearrangement joins TRBV6-5 to TRBJ2-7; TRBD1 aligns across 8 bases. Per germline, CDR1 MNHEY and CDR2 SVGAGI. V lost 0 bases and J lost 5; bases outside the gene matches: 9. The CDR3 is 16 residues long.

V gene TRBV4-1 combines with J gene TRBJ1-1; D possibly corresponds to TRBD1 (5 bases). Between the trimmed V and J ends, which lost 1 base and 0 bases, there was a span of 15 bases. The CDR3 extends over 17 amino acids. Germline values: CDR1 MGHRA, CDR2 YSYEKL. CDR3 loop: CASSQGGLGQVNTEAFF. DNA of the CDR3: TGCGCCAGCAGCCAAGGGGGCCTTGGGCAGGTGAACACTGAAGCTTTCTTT.

The chain links TRBV5-1 to TRBJ2-3; 9 positions agree with TRBD1. Per germline, CDR1 SGHRS and CDR2 YFSETQ. With 3 bases clipped from V and 5 bases from J, the junction kept 10 bases outside the gene matches. This CDR3 is built from 16 residues. For the CDR3, the DNA is TGCGCCAGCAGCTGGGGTCCGGGACAGGGATTAGATACGCAGTATTTT. This gives the protein CASSWGPGQGLDTQYF. The full variable domain, completed using reference TRBV5-1 and TRBJ2-3, is KAGVTQTPRYLIKTRGQQVTLSCSPISGHRSVSWYQQTPGQGLQFLFEYFSETQRNKGNFPGRFSGRQFSNSRSEMNVSTLELGDSALYLCASSWGPGQGLDTQYFGPGTRLTVL.

V and J are TRBV7-9 and TRBJ2-1; 9 bases agree with TRBD2. Germline trimming cut 2 bases from V and 8 bases from J; bases unmatched to any gene: 7. This CDR3 is 15 amino acids long. Germline assignment: CDR1 SEHNR and CDR2 FQNEAQ (reference sequence). This chain's CDR3 is CASSLRSGGRDEQFF. CDR3 in DNA: TGTGCCAGCAGCTTAAGGAGCGGGGGGCGGGATGAGCAGTTCTTC.

The chain employs TRBV27 and TRBJ1-6; 9 nucleotides agree with TRBD1. Germline V lookup: CDR1 MNHEY, CDR2 SMNVEV (reference sequence). The J segment lost 7 bases and the V segment lost 0 bases, leaving 1 base of the junction unmatched. The CDR3 totals 15 residues. CDR3 DNA: TGTGCCAGCAGTTTATCGGACAGGGGAAATTCACCCCTCCACTTT. Residues: CASSLSDRGNSPLHF.

The J gene is TRBJ2-2, the V gene TRBV29-1, with 11 bases lining up with TRBD2. Trimming removed 6 bases from V and 1 base from J; junction bases left unmatched: 4. This CDR3 is built from 15 residues. Germline CDR1 and CDR2: SQVTM and ANQGSEA. In DNA form, the CDR3 reads TGCAGCGTGAGAACTAGCGGGGGGAACACCGGGGAGCTGTTTTTT. This sequence encodes CSVRTSGGNTGELFF.